This entry features one T cell receptor (beta chain) sequence. Its target is unknown. This record belongs to a study of T cell responses to AZD1222 COVID-19 vaccine. Study information: Samples with a second dose at about 4 or about 12 weeks were pooled together. Broader study findings: Nearly half of spike-specific TCRs reportedly target variant regions that are unmutated in the B.1.351 and B.1.1.7 variants. The sample set comprised mostly white British donors with more females, and clonal diversity was possibly underestimated. Two AZD1222 administrations were followed by greater Spike-specific TCR breadth and depth.

Germline values: CDR1 WNHNN, CDR2 SYGVQD (reference sequence). With 3 bases removed from V and 4 bases from J, the gap between germline ends came to 10 bases. CDR3 size: 14 residues. Some clones are missing from TCRdb's copy, which holds only in-frame ones; the method was immunoSEQ multiplex PCR. This repertoire shows some 180,000 clones, over 85% found once; its top ten account for over 1.5%. The rearrangement links TRBV10-1 to TRBJ2-1, with a possible D match to TRBD2 (5 bases). This receptor was taken from an adult in good health. This specimen was peripheral blood, taken on day 0 of AZD1222 vaccination. The CDR3 nucleotides read TGCGCCAGCAGTGACAGCCTAGCTTACAATGAGCAGTTCTTC. It encodes CASSDSLAYNEQFF.